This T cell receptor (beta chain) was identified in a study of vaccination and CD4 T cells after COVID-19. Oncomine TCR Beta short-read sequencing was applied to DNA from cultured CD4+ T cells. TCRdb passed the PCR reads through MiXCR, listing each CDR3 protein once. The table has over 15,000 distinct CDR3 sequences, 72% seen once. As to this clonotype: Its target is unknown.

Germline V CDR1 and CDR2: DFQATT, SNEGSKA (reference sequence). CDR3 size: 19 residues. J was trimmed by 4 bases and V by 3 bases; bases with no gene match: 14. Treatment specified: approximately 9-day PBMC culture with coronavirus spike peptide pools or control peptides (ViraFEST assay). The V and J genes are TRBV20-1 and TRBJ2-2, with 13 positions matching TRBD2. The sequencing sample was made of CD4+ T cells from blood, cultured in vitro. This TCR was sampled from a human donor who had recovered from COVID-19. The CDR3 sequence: CSASRLGLAGEGGTGELFF. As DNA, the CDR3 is TGCAGTGCTAGCCGTCTCGGACTAGCGGGAGAGGGTGGCACCGGGGAGCTGTTTTTT.